This T cell receptor beta chain was identified in a study of shared clonotypes between healthy human individuals. Method: immunoSEQ multiplex PCR; TCRdb's copy keeps in-frame clones and lacks some. The data show hundreds of thousands of clones, with about 96% seen just once and approximately 0.12% held by the top ten. Naive CD8 populations comprised CD45RO-negative cells positively selected for CCR7, excluding terminally differentiated effector memory CD45RA+ cells. CDR3 length equals 15 residues. V lost 1 base and J lost 6, with 16 bases in between. The germline CDR1 and CDR2 sequences are LGHNA and YNFKEQ.

Specimen: naive CD8+ T cells sorted from blood. The rearrangement links TRBV4-2 to TRBJ2-7; tentative D call: TRBD2 (7 bases). The sequence was collected from a woman aged 25 to 39 in good health. The CDR3 reads CASSQGVGGGVEQYF. CDR3 nucleotides: TGTGCCAGCAGCCAAGGTGTAGGGGGAGGGGTCGAGCAGTACTTC.